The 10 T cell receptor beta chains given below trace back to one sample, sequenced in a study of OX40 agonist ivuxolimab in advanced cancers. Using immunoSEQ multiplex PCR, the repertoire was profiled, and TCRdb retains in-frame clones only, with some absent. The table lists approximately 77,000 clones, 85% to 95% of them singletons. The sequences come from CD4+ or CD8+ T cells sorted from blood, collected in a trial of the OX40 agonist ivuxolimab. The receptor set was obtained from an adult with an advanced solid tumor such as melanoma, head and neck, liver or kidney cancer.

This clone has more than one count but fewer than ten. The genes are TRBV9 and TRBJ2-7; tentative D call: TRBD1 (5 bases). Per germline, CDR1 SGDLS and CDR2 YYNGEE. V was shortened by 4 bases and J by 9 bases, with 26 bases between the two germline ends. The CDR3 loop spans 16 amino acids. CDR3 loop: CASSPTLLVGPLGQYF. The CDR3 DNA is TGTGCCAGCAGCCCTACCCTCCTTGTGGGGCCCCTGGGGCAGTACTTC.

This chain links TRBV7-8 with TRBJ2-2, with TRBD2 identical over 7 bases. This CDR3 spans 15 amino acids. Trimming took 6 bases from V and 3 from J; bases not matched to a gene: 7. Per germline, CDR1 SGHVS and CDR2 FQNEAQ. The CDR3 nucleotides read TGTGCCAGCAGGCTAATAGCGGGCTACACCGGGGAGCTGTTTTTT. Protein: CASRLIAGYTGELFF.

CDR3 nucleotides: TGTGCCAGCAGCTTGGGGGGTGACACTGAAGCTTTCTTT. Translating it yields CASSLGGDTEAFF. The genes are TRBV5-4 and TRBJ1-1; no firm D call. Trimming took off 0 bases at V and 3 bases at J, with 6 bases between the two ends. In germline, CDR1 is SGHNT, CDR2 YYREEE (reference sequence). The CDR3 sequence is 13 residues long.

About this clone itself: Other DNA sequences from this sample encode an identical CDR3 as well. The chain joins TRBV7-9 to TRBJ2-7; 10 bases fit TRBD1. V lost 1 base and J lost 4; bases outside the gene matches: 4. CDR3 length: 15 residues. CDR1 and CDR2 (germline): SEHNR, FQNEAQ (reference sequence). This CDR3 reads CASSLGDRGRYEQYF. CDR3 nucleotides: TGTGCCAGCAGCTTAGGGGACAGGGGAAGGTACGAGCAGTACTTC. Full variable domain (missing parts from reference TRBV7-9 and TRBJ2-7): DTGVSQNPRHKITKRGQNVTFRCDPISEHNRLYWYRQTLGQGPEFLTYFQNEAQLEKSRLLSDRFSAERPKGSFSTLEIQRTEQGDSAMYLCASSLGDRGRYEQYFGPGTRLTVT.

The CDR3 protein is CASSQDRDSRSINEKLFF. The CDR3 DNA is TGTGCCAGCAGCCAAGACCGGGACAGCCGCTCTATTAATGAAAAACTGTTTTTT. The chain carries TRBV4-2 and TRBJ1-4; the match to TRBD1 covers 7 bases. The CDR3 sequence is 18 residues long. V lost 0 bases, J lost 4 bases, and 11 bases stayed unmatched. The germline V gene encodes CDR1 LGHNA and CDR2 YNFKEQ.

The chain combines TRBV29-1 with TRBJ2-4; D possibly corresponds to TRBD1 (5 bases). V was shortened by 7 bases and J by 10 bases, with 20 bases between the two germline ends. Germline V gene lookup returns CDR1 SQVTM and CDR2 ANQGSEA. The CDR3 loop spans 13 amino acids. The CDR3 nucleotides are TGCAGCGCCTGGGTGGCACAGGATATAATTCAGTACTTC. Translation: CSAWVAQDIIQYF.

The gene calls are TRBV6-4 and TRBJ2-1, with 9 bases identical to TRBD2. V lost 0 bases, J lost 3 bases, and 6 bases stayed unmatched. The CDR3 covers 17 residues. Germline values: CDR1 MRHNA, CDR2 SNTAGT. The CDR3: CASSDSISSGDYNEQFF. The CDR3 DNA reads as TGTGCCAGCAGTGACTCGATTTCTAGCGGGGACTACAATGAGCAGTTCTTC.

V and J are TRBV7-9 and TRBJ1-1, with a tentative D call TRBD1 (5 bases). Trimming removed 8 bases from V and 3 bases from J, with 19 bases in between. CDR3 length equals 15 residues. CDR1 SEHNR and CDR2 FQNEAQ come from the germline V gene (reference sequence). CDR3 residues: CASDRGRVKDTEAFF. The DNA for the CDR3 is TGTGCCAGCGACCGGGGCAGGGTCAAGGACACTGAAGCTTTCTTT.

V usage is TRBV30 and J usage is TRBJ1-2; no definite D call. Per germline, CDR1 GTSNPN and CDR2 SVGIG (reference sequence). V was trimmed by 3 bases and J by 8 bases, leaving 16 bases between them. The CDR3 loop spans 13 amino acids. The CDR3 region is CAWSPMGLRGYTF. The DNA of the CDR3 is TGTGCCTGGAGCCCTATGGGGTTACGGGGCTACACCTTC.

The rearrangement links TRBV27 to TRBJ2-5; D remains unclear. V lost 2 bases to trimming and J lost 0 bases, with 7 bases between them. CDR1 MNHEY and CDR2 SMNVEV come from the germline V gene (reference sequence). This CDR3 is 14 amino acids long. The CDR3 loop is CASSLGVYQETQYF. CDR3 DNA sequence: TGTGCCAGCAGTTTAGGAGTGTACCAAGAGACCCAGTACTTC.